This TCR beta chain originates from a study of T cells after yellow fever vaccination. Study-level points and caveats: Abundant clonotypes from the bulk population could contaminate FACS-sorted repertoires.

This clonotype was seen a handful of times. Its antigen is unidentified. The CDR3 loop spans 15 amino acids. The germline V and J ends were trimmed by 6 bases and 1 base, with 13 bases remaining between them. TCRdb used MiXCR to reprocess the 5' RACE reads, holding one entry per CDR3 protein. The profile shows 200,000 to 250,000 distinct CDR3 sequences, under 3.5% of them singletons. The sample consisted of CD4+ T cells sorted from PBMCs, taken 10 days after the yellow fever booster vaccination. This TCR came from a man aged 18-30 years who received the YFV17D yellow fever vaccine. The chain is built from TRBV12-3 or TRBV12-4 and TRBJ2-4, with D possibly matching TRBD2 (5 bases). CDR3 nucleotides: TGTGCCAGCAGCCCGGGGAAAGGGGCCAAAAACATTCAGTACTTC. Translating gives CASSPGKGAKNIQYF.